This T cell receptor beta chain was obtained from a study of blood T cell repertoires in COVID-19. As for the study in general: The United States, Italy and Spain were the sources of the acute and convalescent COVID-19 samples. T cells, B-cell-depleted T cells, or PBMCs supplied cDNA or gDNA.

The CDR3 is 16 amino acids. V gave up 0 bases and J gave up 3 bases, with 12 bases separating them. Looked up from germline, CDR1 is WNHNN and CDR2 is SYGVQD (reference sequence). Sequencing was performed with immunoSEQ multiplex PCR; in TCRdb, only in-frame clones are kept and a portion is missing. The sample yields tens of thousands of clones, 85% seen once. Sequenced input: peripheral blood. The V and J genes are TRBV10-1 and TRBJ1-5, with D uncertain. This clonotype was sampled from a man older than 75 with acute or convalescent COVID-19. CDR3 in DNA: TGCGCCAGCAGTGAGTCTTTCTGGAGAGACAATCAGCCCCAGCATTTT. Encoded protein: CASSESFWRDNQPQHF.